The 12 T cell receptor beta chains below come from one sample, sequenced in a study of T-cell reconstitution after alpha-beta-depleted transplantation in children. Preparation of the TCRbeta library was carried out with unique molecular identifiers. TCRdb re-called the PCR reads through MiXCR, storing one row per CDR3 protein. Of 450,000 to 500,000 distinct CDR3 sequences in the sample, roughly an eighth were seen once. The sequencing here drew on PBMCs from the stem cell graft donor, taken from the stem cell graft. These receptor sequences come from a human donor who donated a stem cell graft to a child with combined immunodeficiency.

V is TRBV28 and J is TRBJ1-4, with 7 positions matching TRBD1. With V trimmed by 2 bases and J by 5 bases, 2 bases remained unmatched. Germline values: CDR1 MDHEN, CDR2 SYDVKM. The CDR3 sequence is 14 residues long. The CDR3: CASSLRTGNEKLFF. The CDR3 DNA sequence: TGTGCCAGCAGTTTACGGACAGGCAATGAAAAACTGTTTTTT.

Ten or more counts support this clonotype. The CDR3 region has the DNA TGTGCCATCAGTGGCACGGACTCCTACGAGCAGTACTTC. Amino acids: CAISGTDSYEQYF. The chain joins TRBV10-3 to TRBJ2-7; D not certain. Trimming left V 4 bases short and J 0 bases short, with 7 bases between. Germline CDR1 and CDR2: ENHRY and SYGVKD. There are 13 residues in the CDR3.

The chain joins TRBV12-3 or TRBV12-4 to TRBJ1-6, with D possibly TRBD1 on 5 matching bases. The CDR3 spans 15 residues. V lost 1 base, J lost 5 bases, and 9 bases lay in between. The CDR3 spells CASSLGAGHNSPLHF. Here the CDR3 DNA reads TGTGCCAGCAGTTTAGGGGCAGGGCATAATTCACCCCTCCACTTT.

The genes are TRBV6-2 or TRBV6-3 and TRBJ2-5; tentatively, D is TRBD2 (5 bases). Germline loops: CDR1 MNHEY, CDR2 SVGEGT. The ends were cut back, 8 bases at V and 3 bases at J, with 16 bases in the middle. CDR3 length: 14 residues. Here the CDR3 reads CASLADYPEETQYF. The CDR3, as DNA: TGTGCCAGCCTCGCCGACTACCCAGAAGAGACCCAGTACTTC.

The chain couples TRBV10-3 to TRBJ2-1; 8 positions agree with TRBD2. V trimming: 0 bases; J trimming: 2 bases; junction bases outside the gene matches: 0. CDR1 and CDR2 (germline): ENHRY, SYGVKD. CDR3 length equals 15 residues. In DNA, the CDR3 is TGTGCCATCAGTGAGTCGCGGGAGGCCTACAATGAGCAGTTCTTC. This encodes CAISESREAYNEQFF.

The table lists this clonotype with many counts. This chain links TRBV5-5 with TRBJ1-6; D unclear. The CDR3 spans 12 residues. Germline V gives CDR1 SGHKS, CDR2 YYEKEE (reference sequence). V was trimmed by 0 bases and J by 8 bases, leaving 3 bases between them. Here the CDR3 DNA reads TGTGCCAGCAGCTTGGTGGATTCACCCCTCCACTTT. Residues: CASSLVDSPLHF.

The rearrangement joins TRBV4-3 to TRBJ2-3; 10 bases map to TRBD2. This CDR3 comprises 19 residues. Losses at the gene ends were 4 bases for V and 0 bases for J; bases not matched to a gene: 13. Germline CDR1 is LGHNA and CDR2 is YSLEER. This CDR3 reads CASSPMPWTSGSSTDTQYF. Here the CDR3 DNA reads TGCGCCAGCAGCCCGATGCCATGGACTAGCGGTAGTAGCACAGATACGCAGTATTTT.

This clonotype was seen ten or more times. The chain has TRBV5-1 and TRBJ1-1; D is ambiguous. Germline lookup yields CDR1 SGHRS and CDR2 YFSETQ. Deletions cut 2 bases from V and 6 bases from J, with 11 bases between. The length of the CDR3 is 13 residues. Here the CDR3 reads CASSFGGGSEAFF. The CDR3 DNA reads TGCGCCAGCAGCTTCGGCGGAGGCTCTGAAGCTTTCTTT.

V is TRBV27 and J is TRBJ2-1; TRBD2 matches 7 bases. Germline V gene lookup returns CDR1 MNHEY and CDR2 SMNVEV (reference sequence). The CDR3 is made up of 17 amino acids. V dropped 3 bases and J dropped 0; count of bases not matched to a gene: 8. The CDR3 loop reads CASSLYAAGYSYNEQFF. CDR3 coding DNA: TGTGCCAGCAGTTTGTACGCAGCGGGGTACTCCTACAATGAGCAGTTCTTC.

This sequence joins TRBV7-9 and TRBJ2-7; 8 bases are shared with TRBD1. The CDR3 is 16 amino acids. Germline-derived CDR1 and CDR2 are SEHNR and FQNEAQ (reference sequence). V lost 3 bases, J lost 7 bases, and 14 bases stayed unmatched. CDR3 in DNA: TGTGCCAGCAGCTTCCCCGGAGACAGGGGTGATGGGGAGCAGTACTTC. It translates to CASSFPGDRGDGEQYF.

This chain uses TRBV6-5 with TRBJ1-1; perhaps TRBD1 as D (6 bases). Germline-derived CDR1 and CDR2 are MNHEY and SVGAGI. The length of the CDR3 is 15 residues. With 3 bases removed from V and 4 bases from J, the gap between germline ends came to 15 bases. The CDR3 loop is CASSYGGALGTEAFF. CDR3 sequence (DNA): TGTGCCAGCAGTTATGGGGGGGCGCTTGGCACTGAAGCTTTCTTT.

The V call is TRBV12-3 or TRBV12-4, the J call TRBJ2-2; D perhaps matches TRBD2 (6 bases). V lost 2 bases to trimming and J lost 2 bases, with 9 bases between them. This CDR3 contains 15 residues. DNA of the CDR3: TGTGCCAGCAGTTTACGGGGGACCAACACCGGGGAGCTGTTTTTT. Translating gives CASSLRGTNTGELFF.